These T cell receptor beta chains were read from a single sample in a study of T-cell reconstitution after alpha-beta-depleted transplantation in children. TCRdb redid the calling of the PCR reads with MiXCR, one entry per CDR3 protein. The top ten clones hold roughly 40% of a sample with 300,000 to 400,000 distinct CDR3 sequences, 15% to 20% of them seen once. The source was PBMCs, mostly from graft donor cells, collected 360 days after TCRalphabeta/CD19-depleted stem cell transplant. These receptors all come from a male patient aged 2-15 years who had a stem cell transplant for acute lymphoblastic leukemia, so the T cells may come from the graft donor. Each CDR3 is given with its conserved first and last residue. Each record gives: clone size, D gene, J gene, V gene, CDR3 DNA, CDR3 protein. A D gene is named only where the DNA matches it firmly. Some rows have no size entry. The others give once, few or many, or a class for an expanded clone.

clone size: -
D gene: -
J gene: TRBJ2-7
V gene: TRBV6-2/TRBV6-3
CDR3 DNA: TGTGCCAGCAAAAGGCTAGCGCTTTTCCACTACGAGCAGTACTTC
CDR3 protein: CASKRLALFHYEQYF

clone size: few
D gene: -
J gene: TRBJ2-1
V gene: TRBV4-3
CDR3 DNA: TGCGCCAGCAGCCACCGTGTACTTTACAATGAGCAGTTCTTC
CDR3 protein: CASSHRVLYNEQFF

clone size: -
D gene: -
J gene: TRBJ2-1
V gene: TRBV5-1
CDR3 DNA: TGCGCCAGCAGCTTGCCCCTTTACAATGAGCAGTTCTTC
CDR3 protein: CASSLPLYNEQFF

clone size: -
D gene: -
J gene: TRBJ2-6
V gene: TRBV13
CDR3 DNA: TGTGCCAGCAGCTTAGTAGGGTTCCCTGGGGCCAACGTCCTGACTTTC
CDR3 protein: CASSLVGFPGANVLTF

clone size: once
D gene: -
J gene: TRBJ2-4
V gene: TRBV11-2
CDR3 DNA: TGTGCCAGCAGCTTAGATGGCCTAGCCAAAAACGTTCAGTACTTC
CDR3 protein: CASSLDGLAKNVQYF

clone size: -
D gene: -
J gene: TRBJ1-2
V gene: TRBV12-3/TRBV12-4
CDR3 DNA: TGTGCCAGCAGCCCCATCTCGGGGGGCGGGCGCCACTATGGCTACACCTTC
CDR3 protein: CASSPISGGGRHYGYTF

clone size: many
D gene: -
J gene: TRBJ1-1
V gene: TRBV10-3
CDR3 DNA: TGTGCCATCAGTGAGGGACTCGGGAACACTGAAGCTTTCTTT
CDR3 protein: CAISEGLGNTEAFF

clone size: -
D gene: -
J gene: TRBJ2-4
V gene: TRBV28
CDR3 DNA: TGTGCCAGCAGTTTATACGGGGGTAGGGGCAAAAACATTCAGTACTTC
CDR3 protein: CASSLYGGRGKNIQYF

clone size: -
D gene: -
J gene: TRBJ2-7
V gene: TRBV28
CDR3 DNA: TGTGCCAGCAGTTTAATGGGGGCTTCGTACGAGCAGTACTTC
CDR3 protein: CASSLMGASYEQYF

clone size: few
D gene: TRBD1
J gene: TRBJ2-7
V gene: TRBV29-1
CDR3 DNA: TGCAGCGCCACCCGACAGGGCCCATCCTACGAGCAGTACTTC
CDR3 protein: CSATRQGPSYEQYF

clone size: few
D gene: -
J gene: TRBJ2-1
V gene: TRBV24-1
CDR3 DNA: TGTGCCACCAGCGACGGACTTGCCTACTCTGAGCAGTTCTTC
CDR3 protein: CATSDGLAYSEQFF

clone size: few
D gene: TRBD1
J gene: TRBJ2-7
V gene: TRBV12-3/TRBV12-4
CDR3 DNA: TGTGCCAGCAGTTTAAGGGACAGCCCCTCCTACGAGCAGTACTTC
CDR3 protein: CASSLRDSPSYEQYF

clone size: few
D gene: -
J gene: TRBJ1-6
V gene: TRBV20-1
CDR3 DNA: TGCAGTGCTAAAGACCTGGGACCCCGGCGCCACTTT
CDR3 protein: CSAKDLGPRRHF

clone size: few
D gene: TRBD1
J gene: TRBJ2-3
V gene: TRBV6-2/TRBV6-3
CDR3 DNA: TGTGCCAGCAGTTACCTCCGACAGGGAGATACGCAGTATTTT
CDR3 protein: CASSYLRQGDTQYF

clone size: few
D gene: -
J gene: TRBJ2-2
V gene: TRBV6-1
CDR3 DNA: TGTGCCAGCAAAACCCTCGGGTCAGTAAACACCGGGGAGCTGTTTTTT
CDR3 protein: CASKTLGSVNTGELFF

clone size: few
D gene: -
J gene: TRBJ2-1
V gene: TRBV29-1
CDR3 DNA: TGCAGCGTCGAGACGGGAGAACGGTCCAATGAGCAGTTCTTC
CDR3 protein: CSVETGERSNEQFF

clone size: few
D gene: TRBD2
J gene: TRBJ2-2
V gene: TRBV7-2
CDR3 DNA: TGTGCCAGCAGCACCTGGACTAGCATTGCCGGGGAGCTGTTTTTT
CDR3 protein: CASSTWTSIAGELFF

clone size: few
D gene: -
J gene: TRBJ2-5
V gene: TRBV6-7
CDR3 DNA: TGTGCCAGCAGTTGGGCTTTAGAGGACCAAGAGACCCAGTACTTC
CDR3 protein: CASSWALEDQETQYF

clone size: few
D gene: TRBD2
J gene: TRBJ2-1
V gene: TRBV6-2/TRBV6-3
CDR3 DNA: TGTGCCAGCAGTTACGAGTATATCCCGGGAGGGCTGGATGAGCAGTTCTTC
CDR3 protein: CASSYEYIPGGLDEQFF

clone size: -
D gene: -
J gene: TRBJ2-7
V gene: TRBV20-1
CDR3 DNA: TGCAGTGCTAGGGGGCCCCACGGGGAGTACGAGCAGTACTTC
CDR3 protein: CSARGPHGEYEQYF

clone size: few
D gene: -
J gene: TRBJ1-5
V gene: TRBV10-3
CDR3 DNA: TGTGCCATCAGTGGAGGGCCGGCGGATAACAATCAGCCCCAGCATTTT
CDR3 protein: CAISGGPADNNQPQHF

clone size: many
D gene: -
J gene: TRBJ2-4
V gene: TRBV27
CDR3 DNA: TGTGCCAGCGGTCTAGCCAAAAACATTCAGTACTTC
CDR3 protein: CASGLAKNIQYF

clone size: few
D gene: -
J gene: TRBJ2-1
V gene: TRBV4-3
CDR3 DNA: TGCGCCAGCAGCGAGCAGGGTAAAGAGCAGTTCTTC
CDR3 protein: CASSEQGKEQFF

clone size: many
D gene: -
J gene: TRBJ1-5
V gene: TRBV9
CDR3 DNA: TGTGCCAGCAGCGTACTGGGGAATCAGCCCCAGCATTTT
CDR3 protein: CASSVLGNQPQHF

clone size: few
D gene: -
J gene: TRBJ2-7
V gene: TRBV4-2
CDR3 DNA: TGTGCCAGCAGCCAAGAAGGAGGGGCGGACTACGAGCAGTACTTC
CDR3 protein: CASSQEGGADYEQYF

clone size: many
D gene: TRBD2
J gene: TRBJ2-1
V gene: TRBV7-3
CDR3 DNA: TGTGCCAGCAGCTCTAGCGGGATCTCCTACAATGAGCAGTTCTTC
CDR3 protein: CASSSSGISYNEQFF

clone size: few
D gene: -
J gene: TRBJ1-5
V gene: TRBV28
CDR3 DNA: TGTGCCAGCACCGAATCGGATCAGCCCCAGCATTTT
CDR3 protein: CASTESDQPQHF

clone size: once
D gene: -
J gene: TRBJ2-5
V gene: TRBV27
CDR3 DNA: TGTGCCAGCCGACTGCTAATTGAAGAGACCCAGTACTTC
CDR3 protein: CASRLLIEETQYF

clone size: -
D gene: TRBD1
J gene: TRBJ2-7
V gene: TRBV4-1
CDR3 DNA: TGCGCCAGCAGCCAAGATTCTCCGATGACAGGGATCTATCACGAGCAGTACTTC
CDR3 protein: CASSQDSPMTGIYHEQYF

clone size: -
D gene: -
J gene: TRBJ1-1
V gene: TRBV6-2/TRBV6-3
CDR3 DNA: TGTGCCAGCAAAGAATTCAGGGTGAGCACTGAAGCTTTCTTT
CDR3 protein: CASKEFRVSTEAFF

clone size: many
D gene: -
J gene: TRBJ2-3
V gene: TRBV24-1
CDR3 DNA: TGTGCCACCAGTGGTGGGAATAATCTCGCAGATACGCAGTATTTT
CDR3 protein: CATSGGNNLADTQYF

clone size: -
D gene: TRBD2
J gene: TRBJ2-7
V gene: TRBV11-1
CDR3 DNA: TGTGCCAGCAGCCGAACTAGCGGGAGGGCCAAGGCCTACGAGCAGTACTTC
CDR3 protein: CASSRTSGRAKAYEQYF

clone size: -
D gene: TRBD1
J gene: TRBJ1-4
V gene: TRBV4-3
CDR3 DNA: TGCGCCAGCAGCCAAGAGGGGACAGGGAGCGAAAAACTGTTTTTT
CDR3 protein: CASSQEGTGSEKLFF

clone size: few
D gene: TRBD2
J gene: TRBJ2-2
V gene: TRBV5-1
CDR3 DNA: TGCGCCAGCACCCCGACTAGCGGTTACACCGGGGAGCTGTTTTTT
CDR3 protein: CASTPTSGYTGELFF

clone size: -
D gene: -
J gene: TRBJ1-3
V gene: TRBV4-1
CDR3 DNA: TGCGCCAGCAGCCCCAATGGGATTGCTGGAAACACCATATATTTT
CDR3 protein: CASSPNGIAGNTIYF

clone size: few
D gene: -
J gene: TRBJ2-5
V gene: TRBV4-3
CDR3 DNA: TGCGCCAGCAGCCAAGATAATCTTTGGGAGACCCAGTACTTC
CDR3 protein: CASSQDNLWETQYF

clone size: -
D gene: TRBD2
J gene: TRBJ2-2
V gene: TRBV5-6
CDR3 DNA: TGTGCCAGCAGCTCCCTCCTAGCGGCGACACCCCAGAACACCGGGGAGCTGTTTTTT
CDR3 protein: CASSSLLAATPQNTGELFF

clone size: -
D gene: -
J gene: TRBJ2-6
V gene: TRBV11-1
CDR3 DNA: TGTGCCAGCAGCTTACCCTTACCTCTAGACTGGCCCTCTGGGGCCAACGTCCTGACTTTC
CDR3 protein: CASSLPLPLDWPSGANVLTF

clone size: few
D gene: -
J gene: TRBJ1-2
V gene: TRBV7-2
CDR3 DNA: TGTGCCAGCAGCTTAGCTCTTTTCTATGGCTACACCTTC
CDR3 protein: CASSLALFYGYTF

clone size: few
D gene: -
J gene: TRBJ2-4
V gene: TRBV18
CDR3 DNA: TGTGCCAGCTCAAGGGAGGCGTTAGCCAAAAACATTCAGTACTTC
CDR3 protein: CASSREALAKNIQYF

clone size: many
D gene: -
J gene: TRBJ1-2
V gene: TRBV12-3/TRBV12-4
CDR3 DNA: TGTGCCAGCAGTTACCGCAGCGGGGGCTACACCTTC
CDR3 protein: CASSYRSGGYTF

clone size: few
D gene: TRBD2
J gene: TRBJ2-1
V gene: TRBV12-3/TRBV12-4
CDR3 DNA: TGTGCCAGCAGTTTATTGCGGGAGGGGTCCTACAATGAGCAGTTCTTC
CDR3 protein: CASSLLREGSYNEQFF

clone size: -
D gene: -
J gene: TRBJ2-2
V gene: TRBV20-1
CDR3 DNA: TGCAGTGCTAGAGATCCGGACACCGGGGAGCTGTTTTTT
CDR3 protein: CSARDPDTGELFF

clone size: -
D gene: -
J gene: TRBJ2-7
V gene: TRBV6-5
CDR3 DNA: TGTGCCAGCAGTTCGACAGGGAGGACCTACGAGCAGTACTTC
CDR3 protein: CASSSTGRTYEQYF

clone size: few
D gene: -
J gene: TRBJ2-7
V gene: TRBV20-1
CDR3 DNA: TGCAGTGCTCGGATCGTGCACGAGCAGTACTTC
CDR3 protein: CSARIVHEQYF

clone size: -
D gene: -
J gene: TRBJ2-5
V gene: TRBV4-1
CDR3 DNA: TGCGCCAGCAGCCAAGAGGGTAGGACCCAGTACTTC
CDR3 protein: CASSQEGRTQYF

clone size: few
D gene: -
J gene: TRBJ1-2
V gene: TRBV10-3
CDR3 DNA: TGTGCCATCAGTGAGCCCCCCAGGGGCTACACCTTC
CDR3 protein: CAISEPPRGYTF

clone size: many
D gene: TRBD2
J gene: TRBJ2-3
V gene: TRBV28
CDR3 DNA: TGTGCCAGCAGTTTTCCCTACAGCCCTAGCGGGAGTATAGAGGCCACAGATACGCAGTATTTT
CDR3 protein: CASSFPYSPSGSIEATDTQYF

clone size: -
D gene: TRBD1
J gene: TRBJ2-4
V gene: TRBV12-3/TRBV12-4
CDR3 DNA: TGTGCCAGCAGTTGGCGGACAGGGGTTGCCAAAAACATTCAGTACTTC
CDR3 protein: CASSWRTGVAKNIQYF

clone size: -
D gene: -
J gene: TRBJ1-3
V gene: TRBV19
CDR3 DNA: TGTGCCAGTAGTGACAGAAGCTCTGGAAACACCATATATTTT
CDR3 protein: CASSDRSSGNTIYF

clone size: few
D gene: -
J gene: TRBJ2-7
V gene: TRBV9
CDR3 DNA: TGTGCCAGCAGCGTAGGGGGGGATAGCTCCTACGAGCAGTACTTC
CDR3 protein: CASSVGGDSSYEQYF

clone size: -
D gene: TRBD2
J gene: TRBJ2-3
V gene: TRBV7-2
CDR3 DNA: TGTGCCAGCAGCTTGCGGGGTTCTAGCGGGAGGATTCCAGATACGCAGTATTTT
CDR3 protein: CASSLRGSSGRIPDTQYF

clone size: few
D gene: TRBD2
J gene: TRBJ2-1
V gene: TRBV28
CDR3 DNA: TGTGCCAGCAGGCTTAGCGGGAGCGAGCAGTTCTTC
CDR3 protein: CASRLSGSEQFF